A selection of T cell receptor beta chains follows, all from one sample in a study of shared clonotypes between healthy human individuals. Produced via immunoSEQ multiplex PCR; TCRdb's table is partial and in-frame only. There are around 600,000 clones in the sample; 90% to 95% occur only once, and 0.095% to 0.14% lies in the top ten. Sequenced input: naive CD8+ T cells sorted from blood. The receptors shown here come from a woman between 25 and 40 years old in good health. The CDR3 runs from the conserved cysteine through the conserved F or W. A D gene is named only where the DNA matches it firmly. Some rows have no size entry. The others give once, few or many, or a class for an expanded clone.

j_call,d_call,v_call,clone_size,cdr3_aa,cdr3_nt
TRBJ2-7,-,TRBV2,-,CASSERSGGRINEQYF,TGTGCCAGCAGTGAACGGTCCGGGGGGCGAATTAACGAGCAGTACTTC
TRBJ1-1,-,TRBV9,-,CASSVEGMNTEAFF,TGTGCCAGCAGCGTAGAGGGGATGAACACTGAAGCTTTCTTT
TRBJ2-5,-,TRBV7-2,-,CASSGVEMTGEQYF,TGTGCCAGCAGCGGAGTGGAGATGACGGGAGAGCAGTACTTC
TRBJ2-7,TRBD2,TRBV11-2,-,CASSLGLAAYEQYF,TGTGCCAGCAGCTTGGGGCTAGCGGCCTACGAGCAGTACTTC
TRBJ1-1,-,TRBV6-1,-,CASAGRERDTEAFF,TGTGCCAGCGCGGGGAGGGAAAGGGACACTGAAGCTTTCTTT
TRBJ2-5,TRBD2,TRBV13,-,CASSSRSGLAGGRRETQYF,TGTGCCAGCAGCTCCCGATCGGGACTAGCGGGAGGGCGAAGGGAGACCCAGTACTTC
TRBJ2-1,-,TRBV6-5,-,CASMGGGSRYNEQFF,TGTGCCAGCATGGGTGGGGGTAGTAGGTACAATGAGCAGTTCTTC
TRBJ1-5,-,TRBV29-1,-,CSVEDRAGVLSFYQPQHF,TGCAGCGTTGAAGATCGGGCAGGAGTGCTATCATTTTATCAGCCCCAGCATTTT
TRBJ2-1,-,TRBV2,-,CASREHRESNPEQFF,TGTGCCAGCAGAGAACACAGGGAATCAAACCCTGAGCAGTTCTTC
TRBJ2-7,-,TRBV19,-,CASSIVGDPYEQYF,TGTGCCAGTAGTATAGTGGGGGACCCCTACGAGCAGTACTTC
TRBJ2-7,TRBD2,TRBV9,-,CASSATSGYEQYF,TGTGCCAGCAGCGCCACTAGCGGCTACGAGCAGTACTTC
TRBJ2-7,TRBD2,TRBV5-4,once,CASSLEGLAGASEQYF,TGTGCCAGCAGCTTGGAGGGACTAGCGGGAGCTTCCGAGCAGTACTTC
TRBJ1-5,-,TRBV28,once,CASSFIQENQPQHF,TGTGCCAGCAGTTTTATTCAGGAGAATCAGCCCCAGCATTTT
TRBJ2-5,-,TRBV11-2,-,CASSLVETQYF,TGTGCCAGCAGCTTAGTCGAGACCCAGTACTTC
TRBJ2-1,-,TRBV7-2,-,CASSPNGYLQFF,TGTGCCAGCAGCCCCAATGGCTACCTGCAGTTCTTC
TRBJ2-1,-,TRBV9,-,CASSVGPSTDEQFF,TGTGCCAGCAGCGTAGGTCCTAGCACGGATGAGCAGTTCTTC
TRBJ1-4,-,TRBV4-1,-,CASSPRTGPRTNEKLFF,TGCGCCAGCAGCCCCAGGACCGGCCCCAGAACTAATGAAAAACTGTTTTTT
TRBJ2-7,-,TRBV5-4,-,CASSQGLPSTYEQYF,TGTGCCAGCAGCCAAGGACTTCCATCGACCTACGAGCAGTACTTC
TRBJ1-1,-,TRBV29-1,once,CSVRGHKLMNTEAFF,TGCAGCGTGCGTGGACATAAGCTCATGAACACTGAAGCTTTCTTT
TRBJ1-2,TRBD1,TRBV7-9,-,CASSSGLTGLSPNYGYTF,TGTGCCAGCAGCTCGGGCCTGACAGGGCTGAGTCCTAACTATGGCTACACCTTC
TRBJ2-2,TRBD2,TRBV7-9,-,CASSRPGRAGGIDTGELFF,TGTGCCAGCAGCCGACCCGGGAGAGCGGGAGGTATAGACACCGGGGAGCTGTTTTTT
TRBJ2-7,-,TRBV5-1,-,CASSFGLDYEQYF,TGCGCCAGCAGCTTCGGACTGGACTACGAGCAGTACTTC